This T cell receptor beta chain is drawn from a study of blood T cell repertoires in COVID-19. About the study: The samples span acute and convalescent COVID-19 from the United States, Italy and Spain.

Germline V gene sequence: CDR1 SGDLS, CDR2 YYNGEE. Trimming at V came to 3 bases and at J to 3 bases, leaving 7 bases not matched to a gene. The CDR3 sequence is 15 residues long. Original analysis: It was from reference gene primer amplification that nucleated cell counts were estimated. Here immunoSEQ multiplex PCR was the method, and the copy in TCRdb shows in-frame clones only, minus some. That table gives V, J and clone size, and the DNA gave D and trimming. In the table there are approximately 200,000 clones, approximately 86% of which are singletons. Cohort allocation depended upon clinical history that participants reported. Two negative PCRs, clearance, or symptom resolution characterized the recovered Cohort 3 donors.

This chain joins TRBV9 and TRBJ2-7; 9 nucleotides agree with TRBD1. The sequenced material came from PBMCs or T cells enriched from blood (not recorded which). This receptor was identified in a woman under 40 who had recovered from COVID-19. The CDR3 reads CASSGTGGVNYEQYF. CDR3 nucleotides: TGTGCCAGCAGCGGTACAGGGGGCGTCAACTACGAGCAGTACTTC.